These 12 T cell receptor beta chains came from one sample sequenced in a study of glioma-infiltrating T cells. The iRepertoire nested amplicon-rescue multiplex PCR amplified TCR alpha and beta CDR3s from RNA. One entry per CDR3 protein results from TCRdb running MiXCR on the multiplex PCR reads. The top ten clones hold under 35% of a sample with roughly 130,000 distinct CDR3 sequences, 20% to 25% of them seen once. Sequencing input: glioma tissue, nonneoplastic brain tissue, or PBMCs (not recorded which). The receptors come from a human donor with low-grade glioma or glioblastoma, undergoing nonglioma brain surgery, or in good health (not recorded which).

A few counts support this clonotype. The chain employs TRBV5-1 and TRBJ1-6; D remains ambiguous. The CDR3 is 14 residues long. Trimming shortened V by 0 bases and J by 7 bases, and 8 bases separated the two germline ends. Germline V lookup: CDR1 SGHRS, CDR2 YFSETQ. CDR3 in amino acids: CASSLVVGNSPLHF. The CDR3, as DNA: TGCGCCAGCAGCTTGGTTGTCGGAAATTCACCCCTCCACTTT.

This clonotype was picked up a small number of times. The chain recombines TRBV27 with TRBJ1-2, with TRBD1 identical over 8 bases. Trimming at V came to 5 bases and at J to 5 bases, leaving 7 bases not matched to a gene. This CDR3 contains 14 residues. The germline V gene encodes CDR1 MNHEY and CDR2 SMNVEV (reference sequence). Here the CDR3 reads CASSPGGAAYGYTF. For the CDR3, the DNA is TGTGCCAGCAGTCCAGGGGGCGCGGCTTATGGCTACACCTTC.

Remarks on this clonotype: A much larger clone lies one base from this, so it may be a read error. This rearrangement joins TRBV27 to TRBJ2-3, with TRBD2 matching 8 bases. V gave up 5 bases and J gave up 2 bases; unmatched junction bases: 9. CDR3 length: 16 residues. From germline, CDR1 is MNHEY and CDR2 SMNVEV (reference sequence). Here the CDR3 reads CASSDYRAGDTDTQYF. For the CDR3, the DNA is TGTGCCAGCAGTGATTATCGAGCGGGGGACACAGATACGCAGTATTTT.

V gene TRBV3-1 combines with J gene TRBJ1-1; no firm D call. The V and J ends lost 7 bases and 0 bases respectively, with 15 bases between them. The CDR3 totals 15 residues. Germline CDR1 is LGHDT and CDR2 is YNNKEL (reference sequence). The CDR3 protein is CASTARYRMNTEAFF. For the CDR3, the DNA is TGTGCCAGCACCGCACGGTATCGTATGAACACTGAAGCTTTCTTT.

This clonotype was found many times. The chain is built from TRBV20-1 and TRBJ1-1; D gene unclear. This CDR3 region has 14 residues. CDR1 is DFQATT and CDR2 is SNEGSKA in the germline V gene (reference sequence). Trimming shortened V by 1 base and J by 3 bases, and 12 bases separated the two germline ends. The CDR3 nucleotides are TGCAGTGCTAGAGGAACGCTGACATACACTGAAGCTTTCTTT. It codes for CSARGTLTYTEAFF.

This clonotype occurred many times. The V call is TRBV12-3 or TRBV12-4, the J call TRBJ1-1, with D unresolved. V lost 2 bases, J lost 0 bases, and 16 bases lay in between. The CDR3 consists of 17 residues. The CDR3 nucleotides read TGTGCCAGCAGTTTACCGGGCAGATGGAGACTGAACACTGAAGCTTTCTTT. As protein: CASSLPGRWRLNTEAFF.

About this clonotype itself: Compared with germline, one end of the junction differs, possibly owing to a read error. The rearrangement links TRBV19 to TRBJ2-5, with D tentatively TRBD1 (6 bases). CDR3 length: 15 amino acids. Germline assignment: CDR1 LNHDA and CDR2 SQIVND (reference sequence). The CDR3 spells CASSIHRVGQEIQYF. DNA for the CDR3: TGTGCCAGTAGTATACACAGGGTAGGCCAAGAGATCCAGTACTTC.

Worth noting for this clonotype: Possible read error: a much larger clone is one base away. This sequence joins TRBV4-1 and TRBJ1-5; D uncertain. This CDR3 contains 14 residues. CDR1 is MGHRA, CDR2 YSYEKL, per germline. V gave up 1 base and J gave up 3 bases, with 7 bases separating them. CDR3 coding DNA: TGCGCCAGCAGCCAAGGAAATAACAATCAGCCCCAGCATTTT. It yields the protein CASSQGNNNQPQHF.

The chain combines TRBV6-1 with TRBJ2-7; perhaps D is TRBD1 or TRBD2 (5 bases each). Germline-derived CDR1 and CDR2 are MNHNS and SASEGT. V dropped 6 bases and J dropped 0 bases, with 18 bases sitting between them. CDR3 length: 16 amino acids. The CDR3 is CASSPYSGTGSYEQYV. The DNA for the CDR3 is TGTGCCAGCAGCCCGTATTCCGGGACGGGCTCCTACGAGCAGTACGTC.

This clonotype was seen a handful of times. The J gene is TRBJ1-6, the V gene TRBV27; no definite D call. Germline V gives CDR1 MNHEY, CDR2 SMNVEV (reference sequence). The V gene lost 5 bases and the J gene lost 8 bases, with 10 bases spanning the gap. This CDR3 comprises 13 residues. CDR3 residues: CASSGVGDSPLHF. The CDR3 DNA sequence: TGTGCCAGCAGTGGGGTCGGCGATTCACCCCTCCACTTT.

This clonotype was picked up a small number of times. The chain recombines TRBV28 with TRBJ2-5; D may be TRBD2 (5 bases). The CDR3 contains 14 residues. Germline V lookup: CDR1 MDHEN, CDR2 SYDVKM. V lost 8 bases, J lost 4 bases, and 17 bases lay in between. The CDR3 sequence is CASHGPGIRETQYF. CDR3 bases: TGTGCCAGCCACGGGCCGGGGATTCGAGAGACCCAGTACTTC.

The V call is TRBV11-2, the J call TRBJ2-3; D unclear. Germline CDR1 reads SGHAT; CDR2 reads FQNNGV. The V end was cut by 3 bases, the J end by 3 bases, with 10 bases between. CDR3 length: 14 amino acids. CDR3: CASSLTQVTDTQYF. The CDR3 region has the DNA TGTGCCAGCAGCTTGACCCAAGTGACAGATACGCAGTATTTT. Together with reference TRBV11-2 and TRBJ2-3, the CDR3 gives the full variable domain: EAGVAQSPRYKIIEKRQSVAFWCNPISGHATLYWYQQILGQGPKLLIQFQNNGVVDDSQLPKDRFSAERLKGVDSTLKIQPAKLEDSAVYLCASSLTQVTDTQYFGPGTRLTVL.